This T cell receptor beta chain was sequenced for a study of cytomegalovirus exposure and HLA in healthy donors. Study-level results: Trimming of TCR beta V- and J-genes showed a link, identified in a later analysis, to a missense DCLRE1C variant. Among TCR sequences, most were rare, though some public TCRs appeared in many donors. Analysis performed later found roughly 18,000 TCR beta sequences associated with HLA alleles at 0.05 false discovery rate. In terms of immune exposure information, only CMV serostatus was available.

V lost 4 bases to trimming and J lost 3 bases, with 9 bases between them. The germline gives CDR1 LNHDA, CDR2 SQIVND (reference sequence). The CDR3 runs to 14 residues. For this clone: Its antigen is as yet unknown.

PCR was performed using 60 Vbeta and 13 Jbeta primers. TCRdb's copy holds only in-frame clones and misses some; the assay was immunoSEQ multiplex PCR. This table lists roughly 220,000 clones. The sequenced sample was PBMCs. This receptor was identified in a girl aged 2-10 years in good health and CMV-seropositive. The chain links TRBV19 to TRBJ2-2; D not resolved. DNA of the CDR3: TGTGCCAGTAGTACTCCCGGGTACACCGGGGAGCTGTTTTTT. This translates into CASSTPGYTGELFF.